This T cell receptor (beta chain) was identified during a study of cytomegalovirus exposure and HLA in healthy donors. Findings and limits, study-wide: For most TCR sequences rarity was the rule, although some public TCRs occurred in many donors.

Trimming at V came to 6 bases and at J to 3 bases, leaving 9 bases not matched to a gene. This CDR3 region has 16 residues. Germline CDR1 reads LNHDA; CDR2 reads SQIVND (reference sequence). The data were produced by immunoSEQ multiplex PCR, yet TCRdb's version contains in-frame clones alone and is incomplete. The profile shows some 150,000 clones, roughly 87% of them singletons. With respect to this clone: Antigen: not known.

The rearrangement joins TRBV19 to TRBJ1-2; 11 bases line up with TRBD1. Specimen: PBMCs. This receptor was identified in a man younger than 35 in good health and CMV-seropositive. The CDR3 here is CASSSLDRGPYYGYTF. The DNA of the CDR3 is TGTGCCAGTAGCTCTTTGGACAGGGGGCCATACTATGGCTACACCTTC.